This TCR beta chain was sequenced in a study of long-term antiretroviral therapy in people with HIV. Study-wide results and limits: Diversity remained lower than transplant donor controls, even though it increased after ART. Clones that had undergone expansion before ART dominated the repertoire at all time points. HIV repertoires spanned tighter CDR3 length ranges than controls did. Samples were collected from about 2003 to 2017 under possibly less effective ART regimens.

Survey-level resolution applied to immunoSEQ assay v3.0. Here immunoSEQ multiplex PCR was the method, and the copy in TCRdb shows in-frame clones only, minus some. This table holds 20,000 to 30,000 clones, approximately 81% found once. On this clone itself: Its specificity is unknown.

This TCR derives from a man aged 40-49 years with HIV. The specimen comprised unsorted PBMCs, sampled about 5 years after starting antiretroviral therapy.

CDR3 bases: TGTGCCAGCAGTTTCCGGGAGGGGGGGACTGAAGCTTTCTTT. Encoded protein: CASSFREGGTEAFF. This chain joins TRBV6-5 and TRBJ1-1; perhaps TRBD1 as D (6 bases). Trimming took off 4 bases at V and 5 bases at J, with 14 bases between the two ends. Per the germline V gene, CDR1 is MNHEY and CDR2 is SVGAGI. CDR3 length: 14 residues.